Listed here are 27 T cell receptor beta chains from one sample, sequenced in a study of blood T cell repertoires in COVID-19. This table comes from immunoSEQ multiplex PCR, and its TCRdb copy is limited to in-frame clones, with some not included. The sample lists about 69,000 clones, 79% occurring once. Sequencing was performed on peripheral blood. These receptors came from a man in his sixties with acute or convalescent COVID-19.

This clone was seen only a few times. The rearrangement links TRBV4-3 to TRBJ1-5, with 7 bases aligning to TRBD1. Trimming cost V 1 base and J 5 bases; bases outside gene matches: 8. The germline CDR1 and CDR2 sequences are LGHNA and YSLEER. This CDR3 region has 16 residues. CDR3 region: CASSQGGGRGYQPQHF. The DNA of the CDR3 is TGCGCCAGCAGCCAAGGAGGCGGCAGGGGGTATCAGCCCCAGCATTTT.

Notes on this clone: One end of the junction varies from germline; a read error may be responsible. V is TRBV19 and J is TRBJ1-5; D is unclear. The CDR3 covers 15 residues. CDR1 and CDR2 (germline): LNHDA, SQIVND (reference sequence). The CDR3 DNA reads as TGTGCCAGTAGTTTAGACGGGCGGGGCAATCAGCCCCAGCATTTT. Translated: CASSLDGRGNQPQHF.

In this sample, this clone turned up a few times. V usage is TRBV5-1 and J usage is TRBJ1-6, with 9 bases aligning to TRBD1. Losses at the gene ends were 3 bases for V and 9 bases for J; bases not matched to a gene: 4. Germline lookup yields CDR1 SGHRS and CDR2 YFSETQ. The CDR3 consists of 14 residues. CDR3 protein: CASSSRDRASPLHF. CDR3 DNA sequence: TGCGCCAGCAGCTCCCGGGACAGGGCTTCACCCCTCCACTTT.

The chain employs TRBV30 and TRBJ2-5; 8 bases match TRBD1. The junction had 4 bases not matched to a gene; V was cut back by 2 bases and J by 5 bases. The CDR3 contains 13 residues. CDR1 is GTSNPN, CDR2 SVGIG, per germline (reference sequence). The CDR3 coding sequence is TGTGCCTGGAGTATGGACAGGGCCGAGACCCAGTACTTC. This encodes CAWSMDRAETQYF.

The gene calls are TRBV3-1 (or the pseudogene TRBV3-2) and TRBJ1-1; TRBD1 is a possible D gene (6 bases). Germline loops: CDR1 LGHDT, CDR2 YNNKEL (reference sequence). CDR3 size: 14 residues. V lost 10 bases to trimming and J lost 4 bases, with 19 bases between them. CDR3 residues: CATARGQRLTEAFF. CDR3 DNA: TGTGCCACCGCTCGGGGACAACGTCTCACTGAAGCTTTCTTT.

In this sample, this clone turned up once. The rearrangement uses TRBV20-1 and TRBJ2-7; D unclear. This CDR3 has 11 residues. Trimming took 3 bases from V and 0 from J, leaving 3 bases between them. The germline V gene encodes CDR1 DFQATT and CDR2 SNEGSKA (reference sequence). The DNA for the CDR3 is TGCAGTGCTAGCCACTCCTACGAGCAGTACTTC. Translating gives CSASHSYEQYF.

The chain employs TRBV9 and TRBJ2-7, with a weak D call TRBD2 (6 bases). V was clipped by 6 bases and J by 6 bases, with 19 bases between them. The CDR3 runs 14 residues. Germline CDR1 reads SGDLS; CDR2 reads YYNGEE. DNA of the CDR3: TGTGCCAGCACCCCGGCAGAGGACTACGGCGAGCAGTACTTC. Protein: CASTPAEDYGEQYF.

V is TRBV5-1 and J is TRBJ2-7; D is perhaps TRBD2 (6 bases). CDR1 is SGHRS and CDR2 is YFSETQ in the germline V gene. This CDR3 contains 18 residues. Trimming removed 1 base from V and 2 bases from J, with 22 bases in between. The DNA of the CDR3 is TGCGCCAGCAGCTTGTTATCCCGGACAAGTGGGACTGCCTACGAGCAGTACTTC. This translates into CASSLLSRTSGTAYEQYF.

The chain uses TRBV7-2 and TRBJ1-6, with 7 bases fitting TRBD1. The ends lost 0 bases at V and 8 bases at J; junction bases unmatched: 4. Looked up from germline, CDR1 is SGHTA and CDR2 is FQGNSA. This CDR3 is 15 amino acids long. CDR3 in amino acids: CASSLAGQQHSPLHF. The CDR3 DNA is TGTGCCAGCAGCTTAGCGGGACAGCAGCATTCACCCCTCCACTTT.

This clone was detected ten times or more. CDR3 sequence reads: CASRPTTGLKNSPLHF. Here the CDR3 DNA reads TGTGCCAGTAGGCCGACCACGGGACTGAAAAATTCACCCCTCCACTTT. The V call is TRBV19, the J call TRBJ1-6, with a tentative D call TRBD1 (5 bases). V was clipped by 6 bases and J by 7 bases, with 19 bases between them. The CDR3 loop spans 16 amino acids. Germline values: CDR1 LNHDA, CDR2 SQIVND (reference sequence).

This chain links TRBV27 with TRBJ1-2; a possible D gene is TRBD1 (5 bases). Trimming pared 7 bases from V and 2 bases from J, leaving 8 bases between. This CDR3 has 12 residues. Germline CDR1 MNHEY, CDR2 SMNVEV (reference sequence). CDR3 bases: TGTGCCAGCAAGGGGCCAAACTATGGCTACACCTTC. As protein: CASKGPNYGYTF.

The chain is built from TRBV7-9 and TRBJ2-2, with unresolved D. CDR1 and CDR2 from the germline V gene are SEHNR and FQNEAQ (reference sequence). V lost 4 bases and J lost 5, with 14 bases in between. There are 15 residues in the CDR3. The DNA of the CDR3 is TGTGCCAGCAGCTCCCCTAGGCCCCGGACCGGGGAGCTGTTTTTT. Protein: CASSSPRPRTGELFF.

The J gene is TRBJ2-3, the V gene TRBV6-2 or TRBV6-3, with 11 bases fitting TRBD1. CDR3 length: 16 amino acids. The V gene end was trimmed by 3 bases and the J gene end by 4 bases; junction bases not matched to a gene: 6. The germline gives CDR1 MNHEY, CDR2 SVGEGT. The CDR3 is CASSYGQGAVSDTQYF. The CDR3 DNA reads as TGTGCCAGCAGTTATGGACAGGGGGCAGTTTCAGATACGCAGTATTTT.

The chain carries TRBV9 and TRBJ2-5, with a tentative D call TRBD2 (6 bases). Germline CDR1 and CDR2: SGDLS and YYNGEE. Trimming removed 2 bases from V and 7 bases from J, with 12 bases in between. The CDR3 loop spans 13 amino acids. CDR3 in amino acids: CASSVEWRGTQYF. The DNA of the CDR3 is TGTGCCAGCAGCGTTGAATGGCGGGGGACCCAGTACTTC.

CDR3 sequence reads: CATSRGREEFYEQYF. The CDR3 bases are TGTGCCACCAGCAGAGGTCGGGAGGAATTCTACGAGCAGTACTTC. The V and J genes are TRBV15 and TRBJ2-7; 7 bases align to TRBD2. The junction had 6 bases not matched to a gene; V was cut back by 1 base and J by 3 bases. The CDR3 totals 15 residues. Per the germline V gene, CDR1 is LNHNV and CDR2 is YYDKDF (reference sequence).

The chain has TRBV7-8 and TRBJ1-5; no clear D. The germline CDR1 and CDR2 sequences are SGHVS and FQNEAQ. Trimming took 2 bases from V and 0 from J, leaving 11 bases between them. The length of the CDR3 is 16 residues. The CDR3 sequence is CASSLNGLYSNQPQHF. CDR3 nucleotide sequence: TGTGCCAGCAGCTTAAATGGGCTTTATAGCAATCAGCCCCAGCATTTT.

CDR3 region: CASSPVGSSGNTIYF. CDR3 nucleotides: TGCGCCAGCAGTCCCGTCGGGAGCTCTGGAAACACCATATATTTT. The chain links TRBV4-3 to TRBJ1-3; the D is unclear. Germline CDR1 reads LGHNA; CDR2 reads YSLEER. V lost 6 bases to trimming and J lost 0 bases, with 12 bases between them. The CDR3 is 15 amino acids.

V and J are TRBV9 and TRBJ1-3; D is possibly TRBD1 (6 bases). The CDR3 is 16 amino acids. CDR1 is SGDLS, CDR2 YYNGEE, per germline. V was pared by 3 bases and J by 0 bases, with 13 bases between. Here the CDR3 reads CASSATGSSSGNTIYF. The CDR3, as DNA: TGTGCCAGCAGCGCGACAGGATCCTCCTCTGGAAACACCATATATTTT.

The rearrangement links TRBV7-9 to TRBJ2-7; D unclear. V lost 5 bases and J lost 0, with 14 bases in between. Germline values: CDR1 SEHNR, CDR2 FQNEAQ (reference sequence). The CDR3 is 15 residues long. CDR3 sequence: CASSLDSLSSYEQYF. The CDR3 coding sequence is TGTGCCAGCAGCCTTGACTCCTTGAGCTCCTACGAGCAGTACTTC.

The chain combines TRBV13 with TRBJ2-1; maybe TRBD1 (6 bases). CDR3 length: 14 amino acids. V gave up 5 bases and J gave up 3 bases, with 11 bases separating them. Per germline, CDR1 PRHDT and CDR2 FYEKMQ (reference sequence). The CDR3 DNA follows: TGTGCCAGCAGCCTCGGGACAATCTACAATGAGCAGTTCTTC. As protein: CASSLGTIYNEQFF.

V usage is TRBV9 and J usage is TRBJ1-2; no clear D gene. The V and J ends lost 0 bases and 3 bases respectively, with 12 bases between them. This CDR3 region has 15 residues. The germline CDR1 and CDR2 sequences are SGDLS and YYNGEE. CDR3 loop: CASSVGKSRDYGYTF. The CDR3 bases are TGTGCCAGCAGCGTAGGTAAGAGCCGGGACTATGGCTACACCTTC.

In DNA form, the CDR3 reads TGTGCCAGCAGCTATCTGACAGGGTATAATTCACCCCTCCACTTT. It codes for CASSYLTGYNSPLHF. This chain uses TRBV5-6 with TRBJ1-6; 7 bases agree with TRBD1. This CDR3 region has 15 residues. Germline CDR1 reads SGHDT; CDR2 reads YYEEEE. The junction had 4 bases not matched to a gene; V was cut back by 3 bases and J by 4 bases.

The CDR3 nucleotides read TGCGCCAGCAGCCAAGAGGTGGCTAGTCCAACAGATACGCAGTATTTT. This codes for CASSQEVASPTDTQYF. The J gene is TRBJ2-3, the V gene TRBV4-3; D is unclear. CDR1 is LGHNA, CDR2 YSLEER, per germline. Trimming shortened V by 0 bases and J by 3 bases, and 13 bases separated the two germline ends. CDR3 length equals 16 residues.

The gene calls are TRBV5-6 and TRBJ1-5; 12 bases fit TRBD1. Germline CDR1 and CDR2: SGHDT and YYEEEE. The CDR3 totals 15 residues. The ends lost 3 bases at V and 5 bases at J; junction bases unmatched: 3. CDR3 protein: CASSWGQGAYQPQHF. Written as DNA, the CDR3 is TGTGCCAGCAGCTGGGGACAGGGGGCTTATCAGCCCCAGCATTTT. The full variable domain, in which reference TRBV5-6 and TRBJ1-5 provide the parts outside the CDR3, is DAGVTQSPTHLIKTRGQQVTLRCSPKSGHDTVSWYQQALGQGPQFIFQYYEEEERQRGNFPDRFSGHQFPNYSSELNVNALLLGDSALYLCASSWGQGAYQPQHFGDGTRLSIL.

The CDR3 sequence is CATSDPGQGQETQYF. The CDR3 nucleotides read TGTGCCACCAGTGACCCAGGACAGGGTCAAGAGACCCAGTACTTC. This rearrangement joins TRBV24-1 to TRBJ2-5; 8 nucleotides line up with TRBD1. The germline CDR1 and CDR2 sequences are KGHDR and SFDVKD. The CDR3 is 15 residues long. V trimming: 4 bases; J trimming: 2 bases; junction bases outside the gene matches: 5.

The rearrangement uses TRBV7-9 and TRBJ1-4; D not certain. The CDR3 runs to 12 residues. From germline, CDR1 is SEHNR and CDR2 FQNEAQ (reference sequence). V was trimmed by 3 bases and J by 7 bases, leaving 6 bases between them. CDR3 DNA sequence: TGTGCCAGCAGCTTTGCGCGTGAAAAACTGTTTTTT. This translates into CASSFAREKLFF. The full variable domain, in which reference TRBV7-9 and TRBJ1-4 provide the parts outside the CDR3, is DTGVSQNPRHKITKRGQNVTFRCDPISEHNRLYWYRQTLGQGPEFLTYFQNEAQLEKSRLLSDRFSAERPKGSFSTLEIQRTEQGDSAMYLCASSFAREKLFFGSGTQLSVL.

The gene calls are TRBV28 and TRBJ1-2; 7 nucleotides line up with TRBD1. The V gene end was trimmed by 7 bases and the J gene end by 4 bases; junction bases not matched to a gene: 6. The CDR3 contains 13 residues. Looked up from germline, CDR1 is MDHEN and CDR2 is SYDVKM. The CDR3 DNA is TGTGCCAGCACCCTGACAGGGATCTATGGCTACACCTTC. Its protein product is CASTLTGIYGYTF.